This TCR beta chain was sequenced for a study of neoadjuvant nivolumab and ipilimumab in lung cancer. General observations from the study: Blood richness before therapy tracked richness in tumors resected after neoadjuvant therapy.

Notes on this clone: Its antigen is currently unknown.

This table comes from immunoSEQ multiplex PCR, and its TCRdb copy is limited to in-frame clones, with some not included. Among under 7,000 clones, 65% to 85% were seen once, and the ten largest hold approximately 4%. Germline V gene data show CDR1 as SGHTA and CDR2 as FQGNSA. V trimming: 5 bases; J trimming: 3 bases; junction bases outside the gene matches: 6. There are 15 residues in the CDR3. The sequences come from tumor tissue, collected after neoadjuvant nivolumab, alone or with ipilimumab, at or shortly before surgery. The chain couples TRBV7-2 to TRBJ2-1, with 8 positions matching TRBD1. The sequence was obtained from an adult with non-small cell lung cancer. CDR3 amino acids: CASSIDRGYYNEQFF. CDR3 nucleotides: TGTGCCAGCAGCATCGACAGGGGTTACTACAATGAGCAGTTCTTC.